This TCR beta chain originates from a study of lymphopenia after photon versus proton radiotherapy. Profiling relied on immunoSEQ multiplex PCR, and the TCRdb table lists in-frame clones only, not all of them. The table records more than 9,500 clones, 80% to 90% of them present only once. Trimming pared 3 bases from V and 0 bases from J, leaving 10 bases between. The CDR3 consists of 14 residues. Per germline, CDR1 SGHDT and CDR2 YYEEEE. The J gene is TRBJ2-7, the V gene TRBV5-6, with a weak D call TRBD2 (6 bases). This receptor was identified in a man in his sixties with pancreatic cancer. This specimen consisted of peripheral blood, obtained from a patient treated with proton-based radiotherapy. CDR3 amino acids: CASSWRGNSYEQYF. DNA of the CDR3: TGTGCCAGCAGCTGGCGGGGAAACTCCTACGAGCAGTACTTC.